The source of this T cell receptor beta chain is a study of Ad26.COV2.S vaccination and SARS-CoV-2 variants. Study context: Participants got Ad26.COV2.S intramuscularly, once or twice 56 days apart. Study-wide points: Ad26.COV2.S recipients had broader spike-specific TCRs (P = 0.0014).

Produced via immunoSEQ multiplex PCR; TCRdb's table is partial and in-frame only. The sample carries 380,000 or so clones, 75% to 90% recorded once. Indicated treatment: over 15 received Ad26.COV2.S at low or high dose, single or two shots; 5 received placebo; per-sample allocation not given. Collection of samples fell on day 63 after the first vaccine or placebo injection. The shot given was an Ad26 vector that makes Wuhan-strain SARS-CoV-2 spike. Comment on this clone: The antigen remains unidentified.

Germline lookup yields CDR1 MDHEN and CDR2 SYDVKM. The CDR3 is 15 amino acids. V was trimmed by 2 bases and J by 4 bases, leaving 15 bases between them. Source: peripheral blood, taken in a trial of Ad26.COV2.S vaccine versus placebo. The sequence was obtained from a person between 18 and 60 years old who received the Ad26.COV2.S COVID-19 vaccine or a placebo. The V gene is TRBV28, the J gene TRBJ2-7; tentatively, D is TRBD2 (5 bases). In DNA, the CDR3 is TGTGCCAGCAGTTTAAAAGAGGAGGCGGGTTACGAGCAGTACTTC. Translation gives CASSLKEEAGYEQYF.